This T cell receptor (beta chain) was sequenced during a study of CD8 T cells in ankylosing spondylitis. In TCRdb, the 5' RACE reads were re-called with MiXCR into one record per CDR3 protein. In the table there are 150,000 to 200,000 distinct CDR3 sequences, approximately 13% of which are singletons. This clonotype was seen many times. The length of the CDR3 is 16 residues. Per the germline V gene, CDR1 is SGHVS and CDR2 is FNYEAQ. The junction had 3 bases not matched to a gene; V was cut back by 1 base and J by 0 bases. This clonotype was obtained from a female donor with ankylosing spondylitis or in good health (not recorded which). The sequencing sample was made of blood, either unsorted or a sorted T cell fraction (not recorded which). V usage is TRBV7-6 and J usage is TRBJ2-3; TRBD2 agrees at 8 bases. As DNA, the CDR3 is TGTGCCAGCAGCTTAGAAGCGGGAGTTAGCACAGATACGCAGTATTTT. It translates to CASSLEAGVSTDTQYF.